This passage covers 19 T cell receptor beta chains from one sample sequenced in a study of CD8+CD57+ T cells in acquired aplastic anemia. Investigators profiled TCR beta VDJ and CDR3 from genomic DNA template. TCRdb reprocessed the reads with MiXCR, giving one entry per CDR3 protein. The sample lists 150,000 to 200,000 distinct CDR3 sequences; about 64% were seen once. The specimen sequenced was sorted CD4+, CD8+, or CD8+CD57+ T cells (not recorded which) from PBMCs. These receptors were collected from a human donor with severe aplastic anemia or a healthy control (not recorded which).

This clonotype has a count of ten or more. The chain uses TRBV6-4 and TRBJ1-6, with D hard to call. The germline CDR1 and CDR2 sequences are MRHNA and SNTAGT. Trimming stripped 3 bases from V and 7 bases from J, with 10 bases between. The CDR3 covers 14 residues. The CDR3 is CASSEGFVNSPLHF. The CDR3 DNA reads TGTGCCAGCAGTGAAGGGTTTGTAAATTCACCCCTCCACTTT.

This clonotype was seen a few times. The rearrangement joins TRBV9 to TRBJ2-7; 7 bases line up with TRBD1. The CDR3 has 14 amino acids. The germline V gene encodes CDR1 SGDLS and CDR2 YYNGEE. V shed 3 bases, J shed 1 base, and the junction held 4 bases outside the gene matches. CDR3 protein: CASSGWTGSYEQYF. The CDR3 nucleotides read TGTGCCAGCAGCGGATGGACAGGATCCTACGAGCAGTACTTC.

V usage is TRBV19 and J usage is TRBJ1-2; 8 nucleotides agree with TRBD1. The V gene end was trimmed by 3 bases and the J gene end by 4 bases; junction bases not matched to a gene: 7. The CDR3 sequence is 15 residues long. The germline gives CDR1 LNHDA, CDR2 SQIVND (reference sequence). The DNA of the CDR3 is TGTGCCAGTAGTATCACAGGGGGAGCCGTCTATGGCTACACCTTC. Translated, it gives CASSITGGAVYGYTF.

V gene TRBV4-1 combines with J gene TRBJ1-6, with TRBD1 matching 7 bases. CDR3 length: 17 amino acids. The germline V gene has CDR1 MGHRA and CDR2 YSYEKL. V shed 0 bases, J shed 8 bases, and the junction held 10 bases outside the gene matches. The CDR3 nucleotides are TGCGCCAGCAGCCAAGATAAGGTGGGACAGTCTGATTCACCCCTCCACTTT. Its protein is CASSQDKVGQSDSPLHF.

The chain joins TRBV10-3 to TRBJ1-2; the D is unclear. The CDR3 length is 12 residues. V shed 3 bases and J shed 8 bases, with 10 bases lying between them. CDR1 and CDR2 (germline): ENHRY, SYGVKD. CDR3 residues: CAISDDNSGYTF. Here the CDR3 DNA reads TGTGCCATCAGTGATGATAACAGCGGCTACACCTTC.

This clonotype came up a few times. The J gene is TRBJ2-3, the V gene TRBV15; no definite D call. From germline, CDR1 is LNHNV and CDR2 YYDKDF (reference sequence). The germline V and J ends were trimmed by 4 bases and 0 bases, with 8 bases remaining between them. This CDR3 contains 14 residues. The CDR3 DNA is TGTGCCACCAGCATACCTGGAAGCACAGATACGCAGTATTTT. Protein product: CATSIPGSTDTQYF.

The chain uses TRBV2 and TRBJ1-5; D not certain. In germline, CDR1 is SNHLY, CDR2 FYNNEI. Trimming pared 2 bases from V and 4 bases from J, leaving 6 bases between. CDR3 length equals 13 residues. CDR3 DNA sequence: TGTGCCAGCAGTGAAATCAAGAATCAGCCCCAGCATTTT. This codes for CASSEIKNQPQHF.

The V call is TRBV20-1, the J call TRBJ2-7; no firm D call. The CDR3 loop spans 15 amino acids. The germline V and J ends were trimmed by 2 bases and 3 bases, with 17 bases remaining between them. Germline-derived CDR1 and CDR2 are DFQATT and SNEGSKA (reference sequence). The CDR3 region has the DNA TGCAGTGCTAGAATAGTCACATCCCTTGGCTACGAGCAGTACTTC. This encodes CSARIVTSLGYEQYF.

There are many counts of this clonotype. The V gene is TRBV10-3, the J gene TRBJ2-1, with TRBD2 matching over 7 bases. CDR1 is ENHRY, CDR2 SYGVKD, per germline. Trimming cost V 0 bases and J 0 bases; bases outside gene matches: 8. The CDR3 is made up of 18 amino acids. For the CDR3, the DNA is TGTGCCATCAGTGAGTCGAGTTTCGGGGGGAGCTCCTACAATGAGCAGTTCTTC. Translated: CAISESSFGGSSYNEQFF.

This rearrangement joins TRBV10-3 to TRBJ2-2, with 9 bases identical to TRBD1. CDR1 and CDR2 (germline): ENHRY, SYGVKD. The V segment lost 9 bases and the J segment 2 bases; nucleotides outside the gene matches: 4. There are 14 residues in the CDR3. This CDR3 reads CAMGDRENTGELFF. CDR3 nucleotide sequence: TGTGCCATGGGGGACAGGGAAAACACCGGGGAGCTGTTTTTT.

The chain uses TRBV7-9 and TRBJ1-1, with a weak D call TRBD1 (6 bases). The germline V gene encodes CDR1 SEHNR and CDR2 FQNEAQ (reference sequence). CDR3 size: 14 residues. The V gene lost 7 bases and the J gene lost 5 bases, with 17 bases spanning the gap. CDR3 DNA: TGTGCCAGCACCGAACAGGGCGGGGGGACTGAAGCTTTCTTT. It codes for CASTEQGGGTEAFF. Full variable domain (remainder filled in from reference TRBV7-9 and TRBJ1-1): DTGVSQNPRHKITKRGQNVTFRCDPISEHNRLYWYRQTLGQGPEFLTYFQNEAQLEKSRLLSDRFSAERPKGSFSTLEIQRTEQGDSAMYLCASTEQGGGTEAFFGQGTRLTVV.

The V gene is TRBV5-1, the J gene TRBJ2-7; D might be TRBD1 or TRBD2, each matching 5 bases. CDR3 length: 15 residues. The germline V gene has CDR1 SGHRS and CDR2 YFSETQ. With 0 bases removed from V and 5 bases from J, the gap between germline ends came to 15 bases. Here the CDR3 reads CASSLAMGDVNEQYF. CDR3 nucleotide sequence: TGCGCCAGCAGCTTGGCCATGGGGGATGTCAACGAGCAGTACTTC.

The chain combines TRBV6-4 with TRBJ2-7, with 8 bases fitting TRBD1. Losses at the gene ends were 6 bases for V and 2 bases for J; bases not matched to a gene: 9. The CDR3 is made up of 15 amino acids. Germline CDR1 and CDR2: MRHNA and SNTAGT. The CDR3 DNA is TGTGCCAGCAGGCAGTTGACAGGGGACGCCTACGAGCAGTACTTC. Translated, it gives CASRQLTGDAYEQYF.

This chain uses TRBV5-6 with TRBJ2-7, with 7 nucleotides matching TRBD2. From germline, CDR1 is SGHDT and CDR2 YYEEEE. The CDR3 totals 15 residues. V was pared by 0 bases and J by 6 bases, with 9 bases of the junction left unmatched. CDR3 loop: CASSLGSGTSSEQYF. DNA of the CDR3: TGTGCCAGCAGCTTGGGAAGCGGGACTTCTAGCGAGCAGTACTTC.

This clonotype was recorded a few times. In DNA, the CDR3 is TGTGCCAGCAGCCCCTCTATGCCACAAGAGACCCAGTACTTC. Residues: CASSPSMPQETQYF. The chain links TRBV7-2 to TRBJ2-5, with D unresolved. CDR3 length: 14 amino acids. Germline CDR1 is SGHTA and CDR2 is FQGNSA. Trimming shortened V by 5 bases and J by 2 bases, and 12 bases separated the two germline ends.

V gene TRBV15 combines with J gene TRBJ2-7; 7 nucleotides line up with TRBD2. The V gene's germline CDR1 is LNHNV and CDR2 YYDKDF (reference sequence). The junction had 12 bases not matched to a gene; V was cut back by 1 base and J by 3 bases. This CDR3 has 17 amino acids. In nucleotides, the CDR3 is TGTGCCACCAGCAGAGTAGAGTGGGAGGGTTATAGCTACGAGCAGTACTTC. It yields the protein CATSRVEWEGYSYEQYF.

In its sample, this clonotype was seen a few times. No DNA is shown, since the ends of the CDR3 on it are uncertain; the CDR3 is the one TCRdb lists. The CDR3 reads CASSPGLSYEQYFGELFF. This chain connects TRBV7-3 to TRBJ2-2; the tabulated D call, TRBD2, remains unverified against the DNA. Germline CDR1 and CDR2: SGHTA and FQGTGA. The CDR3 has 18 residues if both end residues are counted.

This clonotype was found many times. The V gene is TRBV2, the J gene TRBJ2-7, with D hard to call. The germline gives CDR1 SNHLY, CDR2 FYNNEI. The CDR3 runs to 12 residues. V lost 8 bases to trimming and J lost 3 bases, with 11 bases between them. CDR3 DNA sequence: TGTGCCAGCTTTGACATCAACTACGAGCAGTACTTC. It is translated as CASFDINYEQYF.

Details on this clonotype: The final CDR3 position lacks the conserved phenylalanine or tryptophan, pointing to a likely read error. The genes are TRBV7-9 and TRBJ1-3; TRBD1 matches 8 bases. CDR3 size: 19 residues. V shed 5 bases and J 5 bases; nucleotides not matched to a gene: 20. Germline CDR1 SEHNR, CDR2 FQNEAQ (reference sequence). CDR3 nucleotides: TGTGCCAGCAGCCCGCGGACAGGGACGGAGTATAAGGCCCGAAACACCATATATCTT. This encodes CASSPRTGTEYKARNTIYL.